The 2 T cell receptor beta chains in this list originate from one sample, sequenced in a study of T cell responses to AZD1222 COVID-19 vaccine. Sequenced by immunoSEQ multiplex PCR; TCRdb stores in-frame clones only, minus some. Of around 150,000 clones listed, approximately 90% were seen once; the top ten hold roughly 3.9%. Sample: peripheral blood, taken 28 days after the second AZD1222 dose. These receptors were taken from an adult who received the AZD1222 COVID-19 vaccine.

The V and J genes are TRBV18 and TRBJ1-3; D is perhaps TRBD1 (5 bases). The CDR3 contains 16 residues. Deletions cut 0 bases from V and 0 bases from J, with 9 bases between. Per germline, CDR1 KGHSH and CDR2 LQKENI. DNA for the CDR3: TGTGCCAGCTCACCACCGGTCCAGGGCTCTGGAAACACCATATATTTT. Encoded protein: CASSPPVQGSGNTIYF. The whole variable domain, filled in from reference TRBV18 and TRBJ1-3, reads NAGVMQNPRHLVRRRGQEARLRCSPMKGHSHVYWYRQLPEEGLKFMVYLQKENIIDESGMPKERFSAEFPKEGPSILRIQQVVRGDSAAYFCASSPPVQGSGNTIYFGEGSWLTVV.

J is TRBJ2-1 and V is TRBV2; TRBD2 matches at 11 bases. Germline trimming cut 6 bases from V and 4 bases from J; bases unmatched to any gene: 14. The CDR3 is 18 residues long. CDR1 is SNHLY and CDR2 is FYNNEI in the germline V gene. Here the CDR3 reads CASRDQGASGRRYNEQFF. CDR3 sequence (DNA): TGTGCCAGCAGAGACCAAGGGGCTAGCGGGAGGCGGTACAATGAGCAGTTCTTC.